This is a list of T cell receptor beta chains from one sample in a study of control samples from healthy donors and cancer patients. The assay was immunoSEQ multiplex PCR, and TCRdb's table has in-frame clones only and misses some. Counted here are about 89,000 clones, about 84% occurring once; the ten biggest clones make up 2.1%. Source material: blood. The receptors here all came from a woman aged 40 to 55 in good health. Both conserved end residues are part of each CDR3. The D gene is left open where the match is weak. Clone size is shown for a subset of rows, as once, few, many or a class of expanded clone.

>NA|TRBV25-1|TRBJ1-2|NA
TGTGCCAGCAGTGAATTTGCAGGGAGCAGTGGTGGCTACACCTTC
CASSEFAGSSGGYTF
>NA|TRBV10-3|TRBJ1-6|NA
TGTGCCATCAGTGAGGGATTGGGGGACAAGGCTTCACCCCTCCACTTT
CAISEGLGDKASPLHF
>NA|TRBV29-1|TRBJ1-2|NA
TGCAGCACACGACAGGATTCTAACTATGGCTACACCTTC
CSTRQDSNYGYTF
>NA|TRBV6-2/TRBV6-3|TRBJ2-1|NA
TGTGCCAGCAGTCAGGGGGGTACTCTCAATGAGCAGTTCTTC
CASSQGGTLNEQFF
>NA|TRBV7-2|TRBJ2-5|NA
TGTGCCAGCAGCTTCAGAATAGAAGAGACCCAGTACTTC
CASSFRIEETQYF
>NA|TRBV24-1|TRBJ2-2|NA
TGTGCCACCAGTGGCCGTACAGGGTACGACACCGGGGAGCTGTTTTTT
CATSGRTGYDTGELFF
>NA|TRBV5-1|TRBJ1-2|NA
TGCGCCAGCAGCGAGGGATCCTATGGCTACACCTTC
CASSEGSYGYTF
>NA|TRBV6-6|TRBJ1-2|TRBD1
TGTGCCAGCAGACCCGGACAGGGGAGTGACTATGGCTACACCTTC
CASRPGQGSDYGYTF
>NA|TRBV18|TRBJ2-3|NA
TGTGCCAGCTCATTCTCAGATACGCAGTATTTT
CASSFSDTQYF
>NA|TRBV10-3|TRBJ2-1|NA
TGTGCCACCTCTGCGGCAGAGCAGTTCTTC
CATSAAEQFF
>NA|TRBV15|TRBJ1-1|NA
TGTGCCACCAGCACGGGCTTATTGGACCTGAACACTGAAGCTTTCTTT
CATSTGLLDLNTEAFF
>NA|TRBV7-6|TRBJ2-3|TRBD1
TGTGCCAGCAGCCCTAGAAGGGGACAGGGAGGAGCAGATACGCAGTATTTT
CASSPRRGQGGADTQYF
>NA|TRBV5-5|TRBJ2-7|NA
TGTGCCAGCAGCCCGGGACTGTACACCCCCTACGAGCAGTACTTC
CASSPGLYTPYEQYF
>few|TRBV7-3|TRBJ1-1|TRBD1
TGTGCCAGCAGCCTGGGACAGCAGAACACTGAAGCTTTCTTT
CASSLGQQNTEAFF
>NA|TRBV27|TRBJ2-1|TRBD2
TGTGCCAGCAGTAAATCCGGCGGGAGCTCCTACAATGAGCAGTTCTTC
CASSKSGGSSYNEQFF
>NA|TRBV27|TRBJ2-7|NA
TGTGCCAGCAGAGGATCCTCCTACGAGCAGTACTTC
CASRGSSYEQYF
>NA|TRBV2|TRBJ1-2|NA
TGTGCCAGCAGTGAGGCAGGTCTAAACTATGGCTACACCTTC
CASSEAGLNYGYTF
>NA|TRBV19|TRBJ2-1|TRBD2
TGTGCCAGTAGGCCCACTAGCGGGGTCGACAATGAGCAGTTCTTC
CASRPTSGVDNEQFF
>few|TRBV7-7|TRBJ1-1|TRBD1
TGTGCCAGCAGCCAAGGACAGGGGACTGAAGCTTTCTTT
CASSQGQGTEAFF
>NA|TRBV12-5|TRBJ2-7|NA
TGTGCTAGTGGTTTTGTCCAGGGGGGGACCCCCTACGAGCAGTACTTC
CASGFVQGGTPYEQYF